Below are 32 T cell receptor beta chains sequenced from a single sample in a study of T-cell memory formation after mild COVID-19. In TCRdb, the 5' RACE reads were re-called with MiXCR into one record per CDR3 protein. The table records about 180,000 distinct CDR3 sequences, roughly 18% of them present only once. The sequenced sample consisted of PBMCs or a T cell subset sorted from them (not recorded which). The receptors here all came from a man in his late teens or twenties who had mild COVID-19 (a few samples of this study predate the infection). Cell type and time point are not known.

The CDR3 loop is CASRPSGGSNQPQHF. CDR3 DNA sequence: TGTGCCAGCAGACCCTCGGGAGGTAGCAATCAGCCCCAGCATTTT. This chain joins TRBV6-5 and TRBJ1-5; D call uncertain. This CDR3 is 15 amino acids long. The V and J ends lost 6 bases and 0 bases respectively, with 12 bases between them. Germline assignment: CDR1 MNHEY and CDR2 SVGAGI.

This clonotype came up many times. At one of its ends the junction is not consistent with the germline gene, which may arise from a read error. This chain connects TRBV18 to TRBJ2-1, with TRBD2 matching over 11 bases. The CDR3 contains 15 residues. Per germline, CDR1 KGHSH and CDR2 LQKENI. This chain's CDR3 is CASSPLAGAYNEQFF. In DNA, the CDR3 is TGTGCCAGCTCCCCACTAGCGGGGGCGTACAATGAGCAGTTCTTC.

In its sample, this clonotype was seen many times. CDR3 DNA: TGTGCCAGCAGCTTCGAAGCGCATTCTACTCAGTACTTC. Amino acids: CASSFEAHSTQYF. This rearrangement joins TRBV7-2 to TRBJ2-4; D remains unclear. Germline CDR1 reads SGHTA; CDR2 reads FQGNSA. Deletions cut 3 bases from V and 12 bases from J, with 15 bases between. The CDR3 consists of 13 residues.

The genes are TRBV18 and TRBJ1-2, with TRBD1 matching 7 bases. CDR3 size: 16 residues. Germline V gene sequence: CDR1 KGHSH, CDR2 LQKENI. V gave up 1 base and J gave up 0 bases; unmatched junction bases: 5. CDR3 coding DNA: TGTGCCAGCTCACCACGGACAGGAGTATCTAACTATGGCTACACCTTC. This codes for CASSPRTGVSNYGYTF.

The chain uses TRBV7-2 and TRBJ2-5, with TRBD1 matching over 7 bases. CDR1 and CDR2 from the germline V gene are SGHTA and FQGNSA. This CDR3 has 19 residues. J gave up 1 base and V 4 bases, and 18 bases lay outside the gene matches. The CDR3 region has the DNA TGTGCCAGCAGCTCATACCGGGACAGTCTTTCCGCCCTCCAAGAGACCCAGTACTTC. It is translated as CASSSYRDSLSALQETQYF.

The chain links TRBV20-1 to TRBJ2-3; unclear D gene. The CDR3 extends over 13 amino acids. Germline CDR1 and CDR2: DFQATT and SNEGSKA (reference sequence). With 0 bases removed from V and 6 bases from J, the gap between germline ends came to 10 bases. CDR3 sequence: CSAREVRRDTQYF. In nucleotides, the CDR3 is TGCAGTGCTAGAGAGGTACGACGGGATACGCAGTATTTT.

This clonotype turned up a few times. The V call is TRBV5-1, the J call TRBJ1-1; D is perhaps TRBD1 (5 bases). Germline CDR1 is SGHRS and CDR2 is YFSETQ. CDR3 length: 14 amino acids. The V end lost 2 bases, the J end lost 3 bases, and 11 bases lay between the germline ends. This chain's CDR3 is CASSLQDTYTEAFF. The CDR3 DNA sequence: TGCGCCAGCAGCTTACAGGACACTTACACTGAAGCTTTCTTT.

V usage is TRBV6-7 and J usage is TRBJ1-4; no clear D gene. TRBV6-7 is reported as an ORF; its role is uncertain. The CDR3 runs to 15 residues. Trimming took off 6 bases at V and 2 bases at J, with 13 bases between the two ends. CDR3: CASRLDWTTNEKLFF. CDR3 nucleotide sequence: TGTGCCAGCAGGCTTGATTGGACGACTAATGAAAAACTGTTTTTT.

The rearrangement uses TRBV6-5 and TRBJ1-2; 12 nucleotides agree with TRBD1. The CDR3 is 15 residues long. Looked up from germline, CDR1 is MNHEY and CDR2 is SVGAGI. V trimming: 2 bases; J trimming: 6 bases; junction bases outside the gene matches: 4. CDR3 DNA sequence: TGTGCCAGCAGTTACGCAGGGACAGGGGGCGATGGCTACACCTTC. It yields the protein CASSYAGTGGDGYTF.

V and J are TRBV11-1 and TRBJ1-6; D ambiguous. Germline V lookup: CDR1 SGHAT, CDR2 FQDESV (reference sequence). V lost 5 bases and J lost 9, with 8 bases in between. The CDR3 length is 12 residues. In DNA, the CDR3 is TGTGCCAGCAGCCTTGAAGCTTCACCCCTCCACTTT. As protein: CASSLEASPLHF.

There are a few counts of this clonotype. The chain has TRBV27 and TRBJ2-2; D possibly corresponds to TRBD2 (7 bases). V was trimmed by 5 bases and J by 5 bases, leaving 18 bases between them. Germline V CDR1 and CDR2: MNHEY, SMNVEV (reference sequence). CDR3 size: 16 residues. The CDR3, as DNA: TGTGCCAGCAGTCAAATTACAGGGAGGGGAACCGGGGAGCTGTTTTTT. Amino acids: CASSQITGRGTGELFF.

This chain connects TRBV28 to TRBJ2-1; 7 bases map to TRBD1. The CDR3 runs to 13 residues. Germline CDR1 MDHEN, CDR2 SYDVKM. V gave up 6 bases and J gave up 5 bases; unmatched junction bases: 4. This CDR3 reads CASSYGQDNEQFF. The CDR3 DNA is TGTGCCAGCAGCTACGGACAGGACAATGAGCAGTTCTTC.

The J gene is TRBJ2-5, the V gene TRBV24-1, with TRBD1 as a possible D gene (5 bases). The CDR3 has 15 residues. Trimming left V 2 bases short and J 1 base short, with 10 bases between. The germline CDR1 and CDR2 sequences are KGHDR and SFDVKD. The CDR3 protein is CATSDSRQGQETQYF. The CDR3 bases are TGTGCCACCAGTGATTCTCGGCAGGGCCAAGAGACCCAGTACTTC.

The chain couples TRBV10-3 to TRBJ1-5; 8 bases map to TRBD1. The J segment lost 9 bases and the V segment lost 4 bases, leaving 17 bases of the junction unmatched. This CDR3 is built from 17 residues. Germline V gene lookup returns CDR1 ENHRY and CDR2 SYGVKD. CDR3: CAISVGQNGGGQGPQHF. Written as DNA, the CDR3 is TGTGCCATCAGTGTAGGGCAGAATGGGGGCGGACAGGGGCCCCAGCATTTT.

This clonotype was recorded a few times. V usage is TRBV11-3 and J usage is TRBJ2-1; perhaps TRBD2 as D (5 bases). The germline CDR1 and CDR2 sequences are SGHNT and YENEEA. V lost 1 base to trimming and J lost 4 bases, with 8 bases between them. CDR3 length: 14 amino acids. CDR3: CASSLGGWYNEQFF. The CDR3 region has the DNA TGTGCCAGCAGCTTAGGCGGGTGGTACAATGAGCAGTTCTTC.

The table lists this clonotype with a few counts. The chain is built from TRBV6-5 and TRBJ2-3; tentatively, D is TRBD2 (6 bases). The CDR3 length is 14 residues. The germline V and J ends were trimmed by 2 bases and 5 bases, with 11 bases remaining between them. Germline-derived CDR1 and CDR2 are MNHEY and SVGAGI. The CDR3 DNA sequence: TGTGCCAGCAGTTACGCAGCGGAGGGAGATACGCAGTATTTT. This codes for CASSYAAEGDTQYF.

The sample holds a few counts of this clonotype. The genes are TRBV5-1 and TRBJ1-5; possible D gene TRBD1, 6 bases. The CDR3 loop spans 16 amino acids. The germline V gene has CDR1 SGHRS and CDR2 YFSETQ. The germline V and J ends were trimmed by 0 bases and 7 bases, with 17 bases remaining between them. This CDR3 reads CASSLGGLQGAQPQHF. Here the CDR3 DNA reads TGCGCCAGCAGCTTGGGGGGGCTACAGGGTGCGCAGCCCCAGCATTTT.

This clonotype was counted at least ten times. The chain has TRBV5-1 and TRBJ2-5, with 8 bases fitting TRBD1. This CDR3 has 15 residues. Trimming cost V 4 bases and J 1 base; bases outside gene matches: 6. Germline lookup yields CDR1 SGHRS and CDR2 YFSETQ. The CDR3 reads CASSPTGDGQETQYF. DNA for the CDR3: TGCGCCAGCAGCCCGACAGGGGACGGCCAAGAGACCCAGTACTTC. The full variable domain, rest sourced from reference TRBV5-1 and TRBJ2-5, is KAGVTQTPRYLIKTRGQQVTLSCSPISGHRSVSWYQQTPGQGLQFLFEYFSETQRNKGNFPGRFSGRQFSNSRSEMNVSTLELGDSALYLCASSPTGDGQETQYFGPGTRLLVL.

This clonotype was observed a handful of times. The V and J genes are TRBV5-4 and TRBJ2-2; D gene uncertain. The CDR3 loop spans 15 amino acids. V lost 2 bases and J 7 bases, leaving 15 bases between the germline ends. CDR1 and CDR2 from the germline V gene are SGHNT and YYREEE (reference sequence). The CDR3 spells CASSFNSVGGGELFF. CDR3 nucleotide sequence: TGTGCCAGCAGCTTCAATTCCGTCGGCGGCGGGGAGCTGTTTTTT. The full variable domain, completed using reference TRBV5-4 and TRBJ2-2, is ETGVTQSPTHLIKTRGQQVTLRCSSQSGHNTVSWYQQALGQGPQFIFQYYREEENGRGNFPPRFSGLQFPNYSSELNVNALELDDSALYLCASSFNSVGGGELFFGEGSRLTVL.

This clonotype has just a few counts. The J gene is TRBJ1-1, the V gene TRBV3-1, with no clear D. The CDR3 is 11 residues long. The V gene lost 8 bases and the J gene lost 5 bases, with 9 bases spanning the gap. The V gene's germline CDR1 is LGHDT and CDR2 YNNKEL (reference sequence). CDR3 DNA sequence: TGTGCCAGCCAAGGGAGAACTGAAGCTTTCTTT. Its protein product is CASQGRTEAFF.

This clonotype has just a few counts. V gene TRBV20-1 combines with J gene TRBJ2-2; the D call may be TRBD1 or TRBD2 (5 bases each). Between the trimmed V and J ends, which lost 5 bases and 5 bases, there was a span of 12 bases. The CDR3 is 13 amino acids. Per the germline V gene, CDR1 is DFQATT and CDR2 is SNEGSKA (reference sequence). The CDR3 DNA is TGCAGTGCTCCGGGACGTCGTACCGGGGAGCTGTTTTTT. Amino acid sequence: CSAPGRRTGELFF.

The J gene is TRBJ2-3, the V gene TRBV12-3 or TRBV12-4, with TRBD2 as a possible D gene (6 bases). This CDR3 contains 12 residues. With 4 bases removed from V and 10 bases from J, the gap between germline ends came to 12 bases. CDR3 loop: CASSSPGEPQYF. The CDR3, as DNA: TGTGCCAGCAGTTCTCCGGGAGAACCGCAGTATTTT.

This clonotype was observed a handful of times. This chain connects TRBV12-3 or TRBV12-4 to TRBJ2-1, with a tentative D call TRBD1 (5 bases). Trimming removed 4 bases at V and 7 bases at J, with 14 bases between. The CDR3 contains 14 residues. CDR3 region: CASSSWGGSNEQFF. Here the CDR3 DNA reads TGTGCCAGCAGTTCGTGGGGCGGAAGTAATGAGCAGTTCTTC.

This clonotype was picked up a small number of times. V and J are TRBV7-2 and TRBJ1-2; D may be TRBD1 (5 bases). V was shortened by 0 bases and J by 4 bases, with 9 bases between the two germline ends. Germline V gene lookup returns CDR1 SGHTA and CDR2 FQGNSA. The CDR3 is 14 amino acids. The DNA for the CDR3 is TGTGCCAGCAGCTTAGCGTTCCAGGGCTATGGCTACACCTTC. The encoded protein is CASSLAFQGYGYTF.

With respect to this clonotype: One end of the junction does not line up with germline, which may come from a read error. V usage is TRBV7-7 and J usage is TRBJ2-5; unclear D gene. The CDR3 consists of 12 residues. Germline CDR1 reads SSHAT; CDR2 reads FNYEAQ (reference sequence). Here the CDR3 DNA reads TGTGCTAGCAGCTTCCTAGGCGAGACCCAGTACTTC. It specifies CASSFLGETQYF.

The chain uses TRBV5-5 and TRBJ2-5, with D possibly being TRBD2 (6 bases). The CDR3 runs to 15 residues. CDR1 SGHKS and CDR2 YYEKEE come from the germline V gene (reference sequence). V lost 0 bases, J lost 4 bases, and 13 bases lay in between. CDR3 DNA: TGTGCCAGCAGCTTGGGTAGCGGAGGTGGAGAGACCCAGTACTTC. This encodes CASSLGSGGGETQYF.

This clonotype was seen a handful of times. V is TRBV12-3 or TRBV12-4 and J is TRBJ2-3, with D perhaps TRBD1 (5 bases). The length of the CDR3 is 13 residues. With 7 bases removed from V and 4 bases from J, the gap between germline ends came to 12 bases. Here the CDR3 reads CASKQDQADTQYF. For the CDR3, the DNA is TGTGCCAGCAAACAGGACCAGGCAGATACGCAGTATTTT.

V usage is TRBV5-1 and J usage is TRBJ2-5, with 12 bases that match TRBD2. V lost 2 bases and J lost 0; bases outside the gene matches: 2. The CDR3 length is 16 residues. From germline, CDR1 is SGHRS and CDR2 YFSETQ. In DNA form, the CDR3 reads TGCGCCAGCAGCTTAACTAGCGGGGGGAACCAAGAGACCCAGTACTTC. This translates into CASSLTSGGNQETQYF.

This clonotype was counted between two and nine times. The V gene is TRBV7-2, the J gene TRBJ2-3, with D perhaps given as TRBD1 or TRBD2 (5 bases each). CDR1 and CDR2 (germline): SGHTA, FQGNSA. The CDR3 totals 16 residues. Trimming left V 1 base short and J 0 bases short, with 11 bases between. Written as DNA, the CDR3 is TGTGCCAGCAGCTTAGACGTCGGGGCGAGCACAGATACGCAGTATTTT. Encoded protein: CASSLDVGASTDTQYF.

The chain recombines TRBV7-8 with TRBJ2-3; 10 bases line up with TRBD2. The CDR3 extends over 18 amino acids. V was pared by 3 bases and J by 8 bases, with 17 bases of the junction left unmatched. Germline assignment: CDR1 SGHVS and CDR2 FQNEAQ. The CDR3 sequence: CASSLRGSGGALSGTQYF. CDR3 DNA: TGTGCCAGCAGCTTGAGGGGAAGCGGGGGGGCTTTATCGGGTACGCAGTATTTT.

The CDR3 bases are TGTGCCAGCAGTTACTCTGCGGGGCCAAAGAGGGGGGAGCAGTACGTC. Translating it yields CASSYSAGPKRGEQYV. The chain employs TRBV6-2 or TRBV6-3 and TRBJ2-7; D may correspond to TRBD1 or TRBD2 (6 bases each). V lost 0 bases to trimming and J lost 7 bases, with 19 bases between them. This CDR3 spans 16 amino acids. Per the germline V gene, CDR1 is MNHEY and CDR2 is SVGEGT.

This clonotype has a handful of counts. This chain connects TRBV3-1 to TRBJ2-1; no definite D call. CDR1 is LGHDT and CDR2 is YNNKEL in the germline V gene (reference sequence). V shed 1 base and J shed 6 bases, with 7 bases lying between them. This CDR3 spans 13 amino acids. CDR3 DNA sequence: TGTGCCAGCAGCCAAGTCCCCGGCAATGAGCAGTTCTTC. Protein product: CASSQVPGNEQFF.